This TCR beta chain appears in the sequencing data of a study of T cells after yellow fever vaccination. The ends were cut back, 6 bases at V and 8 bases at J, with 5 bases in the middle. The CDR3 has 9 residues. CDR1 is DFQATT, CDR2 SNEGSKA, per germline (reference sequence). TCRdb processed the 5' RACE reads anew with MiXCR; each CDR3 protein has one entry. The sample contains roughly 94,000 distinct CDR3 sequences, roughly 10% of which appear only once. This clonotype has a count of ten or more. The clonotype comes from a man aged 18 to 29 who received the YFV17D yellow fever vaccine. The material sequenced was CD8+ T cells not binding an NS4B(214-222) dextramer, sorted from PBMCs, taken approximately 15 days after the first yellow fever vaccination. The chain joins TRBV20-1 to TRBJ2-1; D is unclear. CDR3 region: CSAPYEQFF. CDR3 sequence (DNA): TGCAGTGCCCCGTATGAGCAGTTCTTC.